The 23 T cell receptor beta chains in this list originate from one sample, sequenced in a study of memory CD4+ T cells and cytomegalovirus serostatus. The sort gate was single viable CD3+CD4+CD8-CD45RO+ cells for memory CD4+ T cells. Method: immunoSEQ multiplex PCR; TCRdb's copy keeps in-frame clones and lacks some. The sample lists about 56,000 clones; 70% to 75% were seen once. The sequenced material came from memory CD4+ T cells from blood. The source of these receptors is an adult in good health and CMV-seropositive.

The chain links TRBV7-6 to TRBJ2-2; 13 nucleotides align to TRBD2. CDR3 length: 16 amino acids. The germline V gene encodes CDR1 SGHVS and CDR2 FNYEAQ. V shed 3 bases, J shed 6 bases, and the junction held 4 bases outside the gene matches. DNA for the CDR3: TGTGCCAGCAGCTTGGGGGGACTAGCGGGACCCGGGGAGCTGTTTTTT. Translating it yields CASSLGGLAGPGELFF. The whole variable domain, filled in from reference TRBV7-6 and TRBJ2-2, reads GAGVSQSPRYKVTKRGQDVALRCDPISGHVSLYWYRQALGQGPEFLTYFNYEAQQDKSGLPNDRFSAERPEGSISTLTIQRTEQRDSAMYRCASSLGGLAGPGELFFGEGSRLTVL.

The chain employs TRBV29-1 and TRBJ2-1, with D hard to call. Between the trimmed V and J ends, which lost 4 bases and 2 bases, there was a span of 9 bases. Looked up from germline, CDR1 is SQVTM and CDR2 is ANQGSEA. This CDR3 is 13 amino acids long. The CDR3 coding sequence is TGCAGCGTTGGAAGGCTCGCCTACAATGAGCAGTTCTTC. Residues: CSVGRLAYNEQFF.

The chain employs TRBV18 and TRBJ2-1, with no clear D. The germline gives CDR1 KGHSH, CDR2 LQKENI. The CDR3 covers 14 residues. V lost 3 bases, J lost 8 bases, and 14 bases lay in between. CDR3 in amino acids: CASSPLGPGDEQFF. The CDR3 nucleotides read TGTGCCAGCTCACCCCTGGGCCCTGGGGATGAGCAGTTCTTC.

In its sample, this clone ranks as medium-sized (0.01 to 0.1%). The V gene is TRBV6-5, the J gene TRBJ2-1; D is unresolved. There are 14 residues in the CDR3. Per the germline V gene, CDR1 is MNHEY and CDR2 is SVGAGI. The V gene lost 4 bases and the J gene lost 4 bases, with 11 bases spanning the gap. Here the CDR3 reads CASSSDPMYNEQFF. The CDR3 coding sequence is TGTGCCAGCAGTTCCGATCCCATGTACAATGAGCAGTTCTTC.

The chain carries TRBV11-1 and TRBJ2-7; D remains unclear. From germline, CDR1 is SGHAT and CDR2 FQDESV (reference sequence). V gave up 6 bases and J gave up 2 bases, with 8 bases separating them. CDR3 length: 12 residues. The CDR3 here is CASRGLTYEQYF. CDR3 coding DNA: TGTGCCAGCAGGGGGTTGACCTACGAGCAGTACTTC.

The rearrangement uses TRBV9 and TRBJ2-1; D remains ambiguous. Trimming pared 3 bases from V and 9 bases from J, leaving 19 bases between. CDR1 and CDR2 (germline): SGDLS, YYNGEE. CDR3 length equals 15 residues. The CDR3 DNA sequence: TGTGCCAGCAGCGGAAGACCCGAATACGGCGTTGAGCAGTTCTTC. The encoded protein is CASSGRPEYGVEQFF. The full variable domain, rest sourced from reference TRBV9 and TRBJ2-1, is DSGVTQTPKHLITATGQRVTLRCSPRSGDLSVYWYQQSLDQGLQFLIQYYNGEERAKGNILERFSAQQFPDLHSELNLSSLELGDSALYFCASSGRPEYGVEQFFGPGTRLTVL.

This clone was detected a few times. This chain connects TRBV7-9 to TRBJ1-5, with TRBD1 as a possible D gene (6 bases). The CDR3 extends over 16 amino acids. Trimming pared 1 base from V and 7 bases from J, leaving 17 bases between. In germline, CDR1 is SEHNR, CDR2 FQNEAQ (reference sequence). For the CDR3, the DNA is TGTGCCAGCAGCTTAGGTCTTGGTGGGGGCGGCCAGCCCCAGCATTTT. Its protein is CASSLGLGGGGQPQHF.

The gene calls are TRBV2 and TRBJ2-7; D is ambiguous. This CDR3 has 11 amino acids. Germline-derived CDR1 and CDR2 are SNHLY and FYNNEI. Trimming removed 5 bases at V and 7 bases at J, with 9 bases between. CDR3 sequence: CASSYEREQYF. The CDR3 coding sequence is TGTGCCAGCAGTTACGAGAGGGAGCAGTACTTC.

V usage is TRBV6-6 and J usage is TRBJ2-5; possible D gene TRBD2, 6 bases. Germline values: CDR1 MNHNY, CDR2 SVGAGI (reference sequence). The V end was cut by 5 bases, the J end by 0 bases, with 7 bases between. CDR3 size: 13 residues. CDR3 amino acids: CASSREYQETQYF. The CDR3 DNA reads TGTGCCAGCAGTCGGGAGTACCAAGAGACCCAGTACTTC.

The chain combines TRBV19 with TRBJ1-4; TRBD1 matches 8 bases. The germline gives CDR1 LNHDA, CDR2 SQIVND (reference sequence). Losses at the gene ends were 6 bases for V and 3 bases for J; bases not matched to a gene: 15. This CDR3 has 18 residues. The CDR3 protein is CASRKLVAGGAANEKLFF. The CDR3 coding sequence is TGTGCCAGTAGAAAACTTGTGGCAGGGGGCGCAGCTAATGAAAAACTGTTTTTT.

The J gene is TRBJ2-2, the V gene TRBV7-9; no reliable D call. This CDR3 has 12 amino acids. Germline-derived CDR1 and CDR2 are SEHNR and FQNEAQ (reference sequence). Trimming took off 7 bases at V and 5 bases at J, with 8 bases between the two ends. CDR3 region: CASTRLTGELFF. CDR3 bases: TGTGCCAGCACCCGATTGACCGGGGAGCTGTTTTTT.

CDR3 in DNA: TGTGCCAGCAGCTTACGGGGGCGCGGTGAGACCCAGTACTTC. Translated, it gives CASSLRGRGETQYF. This sequence joins TRBV7-9 and TRBJ2-5; D possibly matches TRBD1 or TRBD2 (6 bases each). V was clipped by 2 bases and J by 5 bases, with 12 bases between them. The CDR3 sequence is 14 residues long. Germline CDR1 is SEHNR and CDR2 is FQNEAQ (reference sequence).

The V and J genes are TRBV30 and TRBJ1-5; possibly TRBD1 for D (6 bases). Trimming pared 2 bases from V and 3 bases from J, leaving 14 bases between. The CDR3 has 15 amino acids. Germline-derived CDR1 and CDR2 are GTSNPN and SVGIG (reference sequence). The CDR3 nucleotides are TGTGCCTGGAGTTCAGGGGCCTCTTTCAATCAGCCCCAGCATTTT. Translation gives CAWSSGASFNQPQHF.

The J gene is TRBJ2-3, the V gene TRBV5-1; no firm D call. Deletions cut 3 bases from V and 6 bases from J, with 5 bases between. The CDR3 loop spans 11 amino acids. Germline CDR1 is SGHRS and CDR2 is YFSETQ. CDR3 sequence reads: CASSSADTQYF. CDR3 nucleotides: TGCGCCAGCAGCTCCGCCGATACGCAGTATTTT.

This clone was counted only a few times. The gene calls are TRBV27 and TRBJ2-3, with a possible D match to TRBD2 (6 bases). The CDR3 has 13 amino acids. Per germline, CDR1 MNHEY and CDR2 SMNVEV (reference sequence). The V and J ends lost 10 bases and 2 bases respectively, with 13 bases between them. CDR3 DNA: TGTGCCACCCTAAGACTAGACACAGATACGCAGTATTTT. Translating it yields CATLRLDTDTQYF.

The V call is TRBV11-2, the J call TRBJ2-3; unclear D gene. The V end was cut by 5 bases, the J end by 4 bases, with 7 bases between. This CDR3 has 12 residues. From germline, CDR1 is SGHAT and CDR2 FQNNGV. In DNA, the CDR3 is TGTGCCAGCAGCCCAAGGTCAGATACGCAGTATTTT. This sequence encodes CASSPRSDTQYF.

This clone was counted only a few times. J is TRBJ1-5 and V is TRBV19, with 7 positions matching TRBD1. The germline V gene has CDR1 LNHDA and CDR2 SQIVND (reference sequence). The CDR3 loop spans 16 amino acids. The ends lost 5 bases at V and 5 bases at J; junction bases unmatched: 12. For the CDR3, the DNA is TGTGCCAGTAGTCCGCATAGTCTCACAGGGGATCAGCCCCAGCATTTT. Translating it yields CASSPHSLTGDQPQHF.

The chain has TRBV20-1 and TRBJ2-5; D remains unclear. V was clipped by 2 bases and J by 4 bases, with 5 bases between them. CDR1 and CDR2 (germline): DFQATT, SNEGSKA (reference sequence). The CDR3 contains 11 residues. DNA of the CDR3: TGCAGTGCTAGAACCGCAGAGACCCAGTACTTC. This translates into CSARTAETQYF.

The chain uses TRBV2 and TRBJ2-3; D gene uncertain. The CDR3 extends over 12 amino acids. Trimming took 8 bases from V and 1 from J, leaving 7 bases between them. Germline V CDR1 and CDR2: SNHLY, FYNNEI. The CDR3 coding sequence is TGTGCCAGCGGTTGGGGCACAGATACGCAGTATTTT. Protein product: CASGWGTDTQYF.

The rearrangement joins TRBV7-9 to TRBJ2-1; the D is unclear. The CDR3 has 13 residues. The V gene's germline CDR1 is SEHNR and CDR2 FQNEAQ (reference sequence). Trimming pared 1 base from V and 6 bases from J, leaving 7 bases between. The CDR3 region has the DNA TGTGCCAGCAGCTTAGGGCAGTCCAATGAGCAGTTCTTC. This encodes CASSLGQSNEQFF.

V and J are TRBV28 and TRBJ2-2, with TRBD1 matching 7 bases. Germline trimming cut 8 bases from V and 5 bases from J; bases unmatched to any gene: 8. The CDR3 consists of 14 residues. Germline V gene data show CDR1 as MDHEN and CDR2 as SYDVKM. The CDR3: CASVTGMRTGELFF. CDR3 coding DNA: TGTGCCAGCGTGACAGGGATGAGGACCGGGGAGCTGTTTTTT.

V gene TRBV15 combines with J gene TRBJ2-2, with TRBD1 matching over 8 bases. CDR1 is LNHNV and CDR2 is YYDKDF in the germline V gene (reference sequence). V was pared by 1 base and J by 6 bases, with 4 bases of the junction left unmatched. There are 15 residues in the CDR3. CDR3 nucleotide sequence: TGTGCCACCAGCAGAGGCAGGGGGCTCGCCGGGGAGCTGTTTTTT. Its protein is CATSRGRGLAGELFF. Full variable domain (remainder filled in from reference TRBV15 and TRBJ2-2): DAMVIQNPRYQVTQFGKPVTLSCSQTLNHNVMYWYQQKSSQAPKLLFHYYDKDFNNEADTPDNFQSRRPNTSFCFLDIRSPGLGDTAMYLCATSRGRGLAGELFFGEGSRLTVL.

The chain has TRBV30 and TRBJ2-3; D gene uncertain. Per germline, CDR1 GTSNPN and CDR2 SVGIG (reference sequence). V was pared by 1 base and J by 11 bases, with 10 bases between. This CDR3 region has 11 residues. CDR3 sequence: CAWSEVIQQYF. Here the CDR3 DNA reads TGTGCCTGGAGTGAGGTGATTCAGCAGTATTTT.